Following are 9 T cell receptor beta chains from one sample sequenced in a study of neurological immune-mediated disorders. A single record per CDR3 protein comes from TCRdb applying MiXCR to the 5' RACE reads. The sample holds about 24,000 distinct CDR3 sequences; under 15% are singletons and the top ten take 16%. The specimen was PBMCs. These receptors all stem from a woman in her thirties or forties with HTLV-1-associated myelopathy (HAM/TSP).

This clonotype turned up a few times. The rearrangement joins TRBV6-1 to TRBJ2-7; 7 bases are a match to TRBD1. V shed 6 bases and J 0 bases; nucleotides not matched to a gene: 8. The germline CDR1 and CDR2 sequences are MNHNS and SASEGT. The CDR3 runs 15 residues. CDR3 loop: CASREMDRLSYEQYF. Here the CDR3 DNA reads TGTGCCAGCAGGGAGATGGACAGGCTCTCCTACGAGCAGTACTTC.

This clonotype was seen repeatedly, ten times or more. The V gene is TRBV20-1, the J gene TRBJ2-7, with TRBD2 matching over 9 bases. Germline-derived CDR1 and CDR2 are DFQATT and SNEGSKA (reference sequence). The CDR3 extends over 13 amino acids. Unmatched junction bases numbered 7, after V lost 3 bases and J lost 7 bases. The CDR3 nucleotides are TGCAGTGCTAGTGTTGAGCGGGGGGCAGAGCAGTACGTC. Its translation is CSASVERGAEQYV.

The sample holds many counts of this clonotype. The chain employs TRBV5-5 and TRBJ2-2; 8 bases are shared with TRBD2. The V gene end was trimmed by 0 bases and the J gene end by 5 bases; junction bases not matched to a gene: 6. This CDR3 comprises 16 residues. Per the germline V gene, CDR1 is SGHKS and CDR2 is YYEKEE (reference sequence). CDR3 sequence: CASSLDGGAETGELFF. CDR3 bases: TGTGCCAGCAGCTTGGACGGGGGGGCTGAAACCGGGGAGCTGTTTTTT.

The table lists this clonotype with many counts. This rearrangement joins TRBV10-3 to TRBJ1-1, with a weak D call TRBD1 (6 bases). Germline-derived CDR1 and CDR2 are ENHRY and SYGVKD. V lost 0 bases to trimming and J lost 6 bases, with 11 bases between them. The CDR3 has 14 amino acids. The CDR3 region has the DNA TGTGCCATCAGTGAGTCCCGCAGGGGCGCTGAAGCTTTCTTT. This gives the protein CAISESRRGAEAFF.

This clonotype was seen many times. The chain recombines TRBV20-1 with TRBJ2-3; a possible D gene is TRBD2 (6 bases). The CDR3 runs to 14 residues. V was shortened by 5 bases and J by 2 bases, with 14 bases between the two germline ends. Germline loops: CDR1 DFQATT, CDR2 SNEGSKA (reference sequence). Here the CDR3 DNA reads TGCAGTGCTCCCCCCGGGGGACTCACAGATACGCAGTATTTT. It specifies CSAPPGGLTDTQYF.

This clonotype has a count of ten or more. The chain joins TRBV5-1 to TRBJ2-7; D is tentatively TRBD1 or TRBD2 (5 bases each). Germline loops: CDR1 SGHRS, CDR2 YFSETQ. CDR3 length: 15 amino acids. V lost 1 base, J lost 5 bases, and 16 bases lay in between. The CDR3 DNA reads TGCGCCAGCAGCTTGCCGGGACCTCACCCCCACGAGCAGTACTTC. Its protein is CASSLPGPHPHEQYF.

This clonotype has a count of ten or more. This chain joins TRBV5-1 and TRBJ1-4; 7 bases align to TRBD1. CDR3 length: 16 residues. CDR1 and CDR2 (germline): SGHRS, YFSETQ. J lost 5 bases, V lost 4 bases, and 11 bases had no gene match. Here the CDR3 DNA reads TGCGCCAGCAGCCCGACTCCGGGACAGACGAATGAAAAACTGTTTTTT. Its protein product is CASSPTPGQTNEKLFF.

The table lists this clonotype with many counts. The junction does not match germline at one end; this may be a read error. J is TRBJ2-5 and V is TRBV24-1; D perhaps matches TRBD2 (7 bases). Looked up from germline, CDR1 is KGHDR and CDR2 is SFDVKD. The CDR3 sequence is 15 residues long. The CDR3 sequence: CATSDFAQGGETHYF. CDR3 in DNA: TGTGCCACCAGTGATTTCGCACAGGGAGGGGAGACCCATTACTTC.

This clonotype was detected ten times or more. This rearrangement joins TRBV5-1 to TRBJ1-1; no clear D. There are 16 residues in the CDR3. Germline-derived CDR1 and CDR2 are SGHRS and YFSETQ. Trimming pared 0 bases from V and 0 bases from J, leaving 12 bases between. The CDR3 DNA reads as TGCGCCAGCAGCTTGGCGAGGTCGACGATGAACACTGAAGCTTTCTTT. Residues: CASSLARSTMNTEAFF.